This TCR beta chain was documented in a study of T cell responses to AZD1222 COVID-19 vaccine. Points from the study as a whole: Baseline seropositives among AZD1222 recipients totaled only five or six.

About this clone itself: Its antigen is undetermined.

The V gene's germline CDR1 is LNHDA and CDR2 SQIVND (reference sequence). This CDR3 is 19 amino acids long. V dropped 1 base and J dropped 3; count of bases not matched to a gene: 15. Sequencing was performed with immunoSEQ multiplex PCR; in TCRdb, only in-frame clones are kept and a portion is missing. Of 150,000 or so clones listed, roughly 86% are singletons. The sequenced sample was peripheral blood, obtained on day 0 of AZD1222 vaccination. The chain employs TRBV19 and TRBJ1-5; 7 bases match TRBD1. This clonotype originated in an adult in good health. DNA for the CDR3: TGTGCCAGTAGTATAGCCAAAGGGGGCCCCACAGGGTACAATCAGCCCCAGCATTTT. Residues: CASSIAKGGPTGYNQPQHF.